Presented here are 28 T cell receptor beta chains from one specimen sequenced in a study of T cell responses to AZD1222 COVID-19 vaccine. Profiling relied on immunoSEQ multiplex PCR, and the TCRdb table lists in-frame clones only, not all of them. The table lists some 140,000 clones, around 90% of them singletons. Sequenced material: peripheral blood, taken on day 0 of AZD1222 vaccination. Every receptor here comes from an adult in good health.

The V call is TRBV6-2 or TRBV6-3, the J call TRBJ1-5; TRBD1 might be the D (5 bases). This CDR3 has 14 amino acids. V was shortened by 3 bases and J by 4 bases, with 10 bases between the two germline ends. Germline V lookup: CDR1 MNHEY, CDR2 SVGEGT. The CDR3 reads CASSYDSRNQPQHF. CDR3 DNA sequence: TGTGCCAGCAGTTATGACAGCCGAAATCAGCCCCAGCATTTT.

This clone was observed once. The chain uses TRBV14 and TRBJ2-3, with D possibly being TRBD2 (5 bases). This CDR3 contains 18 residues. Trimming removed 1 base at V and 0 bases at J, with 17 bases between. Germline V gene lookup returns CDR1 SGHDN and CDR2 FVKESK. The CDR3 here is CASSQGRLAATSTDTQYF. As DNA, the CDR3 is TGTGCCAGCAGCCAAGGGAGGCTGGCGGCTACTAGCACAGATACGCAGTATTTT.

The chain combines TRBV18 with TRBJ2-6, with 7 bases that match TRBD1. CDR1 and CDR2 from the germline V gene are KGHSH and LQKENI. With 3 bases clipped from V and 0 bases from J, the junction kept 8 bases outside the gene matches. The CDR3 loop spans 18 amino acids. CDR3 DNA: TGTGCCAGCTCACCCCGACAGGGTGGCCTCTCTGGGGCCAACGTCCTGACTTTC. Its translation is CASSPRQGGLSGANVLTF. The complete variable domain, with remaining parts taken from reference TRBV18 and TRBJ2-6, reads NAGVMQNPRHLVRRRGQEARLRCSPMKGHSHVYWYRQLPEEGLKFMVYLQKENIIDESGMPKERFSAEFPKEGPSILRIQQVVRGDSAAYFCASSPRQGGLSGANVLTFGAGSRLTVL.

V is TRBV7-2 and J is TRBJ1-1, with 8 bases lining up with TRBD1. There are 15 residues in the CDR3. The ends lost 5 bases at V and 5 bases at J; junction bases unmatched: 10. The germline V gene has CDR1 SGHTA and CDR2 FQGNSA. CDR3 in amino acids: CASSPDRVTRTEAFF. In DNA, the CDR3 is TGTGCCAGCAGCCCGGACAGGGTAACGAGGACTGAAGCTTTCTTT.

This chain joins TRBV19 and TRBJ1-1; TRBD1 matches at 7 bases. Germline lookup yields CDR1 LNHDA and CDR2 SQIVND (reference sequence). The CDR3 totals 12 residues. The trim removed 8 bases at V and 11 bases at J, leaving 11 bases unmatched. CDR3 region: CASGGPGGDAFF. In DNA, the CDR3 is TGTGCCAGTGGAGGACCAGGGGGAGACGCTTTCTTT.

This clone was counted a single time. J is TRBJ1-1 and V is TRBV6-5; D is unclear. The CDR3 has 13 residues. CDR1 and CDR2 from the germline V gene are MNHEY and SVGAGI. V was shortened by 6 bases and J by 4 bases, with 12 bases between the two germline ends. CDR3 coding DNA: TGTGCCAGCAGGCATCAAACGGGCACTGAAGCTTTCTTT. It is translated as CASRHQTGTEAFF.

The chain recombines TRBV6-5 with TRBJ2-3, with TRBD2 as a possible D gene (6 bases). The germline V gene has CDR1 MNHEY and CDR2 SVGAGI. The CDR3 loop spans 14 amino acids. V shed 6 bases and J shed 4 bases, with 14 bases lying between them. CDR3 sequence reads: CASRRGLTPDTQYF. As DNA, the CDR3 is TGTGCCAGCAGGAGGGGACTTACCCCAGATACGCAGTATTTT.

The chain couples TRBV19 to TRBJ2-7, with D perhaps being TRBD1 or TRBD2 (5 bases each). This CDR3 region has 14 residues. V was pared by 5 bases and J by 4 bases, with 15 bases between. Germline V lookup: CDR1 LNHDA, CDR2 SQIVND (reference sequence). The CDR3 DNA reads as TGTGCCAGTAGTGCCCCGGGACGCCAATACGAGCAGTACTTC. Its protein is CASSAPGRQYEQYF.

The sample holds one count of this clone. The chain is built from TRBV10-1 and TRBJ2-7; tentatively, D is TRBD1 or TRBD2 (7 bases each). Germline CDR1 reads WNHNN; CDR2 reads SYGVQD (reference sequence). CDR3 size: 15 residues. The V end was cut by 6 bases, the J end by 2 bases, with 17 bases between. The CDR3 DNA reads as TGCGCCAGCAGGGGGCGGGGGACAGTCACCTACGAGCAGTACTTC. Its translation is CASRGRGTVTYEQYF.

This rearrangement joins TRBV7-3 to TRBJ2-3; perhaps D is TRBD1 or TRBD2 (5 bases each). The CDR3 extends over 14 amino acids. Germline CDR1 and CDR2: SGHTA and FQGTGA. Trimming stripped 4 bases from V and 0 bases from J, with 8 bases between. The CDR3, as DNA: TGTGCCAGCAGCTGGGGACGGAGCACAGATACGCAGTATTTT. It yields the protein CASSWGRSTDTQYF. Drawing the rest from reference TRBV7-3 and TRBJ2-3, the complete variable domain is GAGVSQTPSNKVTEKGKYVELRCDPISGHTALYWYRQSLGQGPEFLIYFQGTGAADDSGLPNDRFFAVRPEGSVSTLKIQRTERGDSAVYLCASSWGRSTDTQYFGPGTRLTVL.

The chain links TRBV7-3 to TRBJ2-7; D gene ambiguous. This CDR3 region has 16 residues. Trimming took 5 bases from V and 2 from J, leaving 19 bases between them. Germline loops: CDR1 SGHTA, CDR2 FQGTGA. The CDR3 bases are TGTGCCAGCAGCCCCCTGGGCGGAAAACATCCCTACGAGCAGTACTTC. Translating it yields CASSPLGGKHPYEQYF.

The CDR3 DNA is TGTGCCAGCAGTCGAAGAGGACGGGGTCACCCCACCATATATTTT. Amino acids: CASSRRGRGHPTIYF. J is TRBJ1-3 and V is TRBV27, with unresolved D. This CDR3 is built from 15 residues. V dropped 5 bases and J dropped 9 bases, with 20 bases sitting between them. Germline assignment: CDR1 MNHEY and CDR2 SMNVEV (reference sequence).

The chain uses TRBV5-4 and TRBJ2-1, with 7 bases matching TRBD2. This CDR3 has 13 amino acids. V was clipped by 0 bases and J by 6 bases; unmatched bases: 0. Germline V gene data show CDR1 as SGHNT and CDR2 as YYREEE (reference sequence). CDR3 sequence (DNA): TGTGCCAGCAGCTTGGGGACTAGCAATGAGCAGTTCTTC. It codes for CASSLGTSNEQFF.

The chain is built from TRBV27 and TRBJ1-4; D is perhaps TRBD1 (5 bases). This CDR3 region has 15 residues. Per germline, CDR1 MNHEY and CDR2 SMNVEV (reference sequence). Trimming took 5 bases from V and 3 from J, leaving 13 bases between them. The CDR3 spells CASSAGTAPNEKLFF. CDR3 bases: TGTGCCAGCAGTGCTGGGACGGCCCCTAATGAAAAACTGTTTTTT.

The V and J genes are TRBV7-3 and TRBJ1-2, with TRBD1 matching over 11 bases. The CDR3 covers 16 residues. Trimming cost V 0 bases and J 7 bases; bases outside gene matches: 7. Germline CDR1 SGHTA, CDR2 FQGTGA. CDR3 sequence (DNA): TGTGCCAGCAGCTTAACGTCCGGACAGGGGGCGGGTGGCTACACCTTC. It yields the protein CASSLTSGQGAGGYTF.

The chain joins TRBV3-1 (or the pseudogene TRBV3-2) to TRBJ2-1; D gene uncertain. This CDR3 spans 15 amino acids. Trimming pared 0 bases from V and 15 bases from J, leaving 21 bases between. From germline, CDR1 is LGHDT and CDR2 YNNKEL (reference sequence). DNA for the CDR3: TGTGCCAGCAGCCAAGACCCCGTGGTAGCTTCTTATTCGTTCTTC. Translation gives CASSQDPVVASYSFF.

The chain combines TRBV5-5 with TRBJ1-2; 9 bases match TRBD1. CDR1 SGHKS and CDR2 YYEKEE come from the germline V gene (reference sequence). The CDR3 consists of 15 residues. With V trimmed by 4 bases and J by 7 bases, 11 bases remained unmatched. The CDR3, as DNA: TGTGCCAGCAGCCCCCTGGGGGGACAGGGAGTTGGCTACACCTTC. Its protein product is CASSPLGGQGVGYTF.

This clone was found once. The chain joins TRBV6-1 to TRBJ2-5; D not resolved. CDR1 is MNHNS and CDR2 is SASEGT in the germline V gene. The V end lost 2 bases, the J end lost 5 bases, and 6 bases lay between the germline ends. The CDR3 extends over 12 amino acids. CDR3: CASSEPLETQYF. CDR3 in DNA: TGTGCCAGCAGTGAACCGCTCGAGACCCAGTACTTC.

The rearrangement uses TRBV4-1 and TRBJ1-1; the match to TRBD1 covers 8 bases. The CDR3 has 14 residues. From germline, CDR1 is MGHRA and CDR2 YSYEKL. V lost 3 bases and J lost 5; bases outside the gene matches: 5. The CDR3 DNA sequence: TGCGCCAGCAGCCAGACAGGGGTTGGGACTGAAGCTTTCTTT. This translates into CASSQTGVGTEAFF.

The rearrangement uses TRBV5-5 and TRBJ2-2; D possibly uses TRBD1 or TRBD2 (5 bases each). CDR3 length: 16 residues. CDR1 is SGHKS and CDR2 is YYEKEE in the germline V gene (reference sequence). V dropped 1 base and J dropped 4 bases, with 14 bases sitting between them. The CDR3 is CASSLHLGTTTGELFF. The CDR3 region has the DNA TGTGCCAGCAGCTTGCATCTAGGGACCACCACCGGGGAGCTGTTTTTT.

The gene calls are TRBV6-5 and TRBJ2-7, with 8 bases lining up with TRBD1. With V trimmed by 6 bases and J by 3 bases, 7 bases remained unmatched. CDR1 and CDR2 from the germline V gene are MNHEY and SVGAGI. The CDR3 has 14 residues. CDR3 residues: CASRGDRLLYEQYF. In nucleotides, the CDR3 is TGTGCCAGCAGAGGGGACAGGCTCCTCTACGAGCAGTACTTC.

V gene TRBV7-2 combines with J gene TRBJ1-4, with D possibly TRBD1 on 5 matching bases. V lost 4 bases to trimming and J lost 3 bases, with 9 bases between them. The germline CDR1 and CDR2 sequences are SGHTA and FQGNSA. This CDR3 has 14 amino acids. This CDR3 is CASSYLGANEKLFF. As DNA, the CDR3 is TGTGCCAGCAGCTACCTGGGGGCTAATGAAAAACTGTTTTTT.

CDR3 residues: CASLILGRLGEQFF. In DNA form, the CDR3 reads TGTGCCAGCCTTATCTTAGGTAGGTTAGGTGAGCAGTTCTTC. This rearrangement joins TRBV2 to TRBJ2-1, with D unclear. V was shortened by 8 bases and J by 9 bases, with 20 bases between the two germline ends. The length of the CDR3 is 14 residues. Germline CDR1 reads SNHLY; CDR2 reads FYNNEI.

This clone was observed once. The CDR3 sequence: CAISELAGDRNTEAFF. The CDR3, as DNA: TGTGCCATCAGTGAGTTGGCAGGGGATCGGAACACTGAAGCTTTCTTT. The rearrangement links TRBV10-3 to TRBJ1-1; possibly TRBD1 for D (6 bases). This CDR3 is 16 amino acids long. Germline lookup yields CDR1 ENHRY and CDR2 SYGVKD. Trimming left V 1 base short and J 1 base short, with 13 bases between.

The rearrangement joins TRBV5-6 to TRBJ2-5; D tentatively fits TRBD1 or TRBD2 (6 bases each). Germline values: CDR1 SGHDT, CDR2 YYEEEE. CDR3 size: 13 residues. V was pared by 4 bases and J by 5 bases, with 12 bases between. The CDR3 region is CASSPGGRETQYF. In nucleotides, the CDR3 is TGTGCCAGCAGCCCTGGGGGGCGTGAGACCCAGTACTTC.

The V call is TRBV20-1, the J call TRBJ1-6; TRBD1 aligns across 8 bases. The CDR3 covers 13 residues. Per the germline V gene, CDR1 is DFQATT and CDR2 is SNEGSKA (reference sequence). The junction had 7 bases not matched to a gene; V was cut back by 5 bases and J by 10 bases. The chain's CDR3 is CSARDRGGSPLHF. The CDR3 DNA follows: TGCAGTGCTCGTGACAGGGGCGGATCACCCCTCCACTTT.

The gene calls are TRBV11-1 and TRBJ1-2; weak D call: TRBD1 (5 bases). The CDR3 runs to 13 residues. Per germline, CDR1 SGHAT and CDR2 FQDESV (reference sequence). The V gene lost 5 bases and the J gene lost 6 bases, with 13 bases spanning the gap. CDR3 coding DNA: TGTGCCAGCAGCCCAATTGGGACTCATGGCTACACCTTC. Its translation: CASSPIGTHGYTF.

This chain uses TRBV5-4 with TRBJ2-3, with D hard to call. From germline, CDR1 is SGHNT and CDR2 YYREEE (reference sequence). V lost 0 bases and J lost 1, with 3 bases in between. The CDR3 extends over 13 amino acids. CDR3 region: CASSLVGTDTQYF. CDR3 nucleotides: TGTGCCAGCAGCTTGGTTGGCACAGATACGCAGTATTTT. Variable domain in full (rest from reference TRBV5-4 and TRBJ2-3): ETGVTQSPTHLIKTRGQQVTLRCSSQSGHNTVSWYQQALGQGPQFIFQYYREEENGRGNFPPRFSGLQFPNYSSELNVNALELDDSALYLCASSLVGTDTQYFGPGTRLTVL.